The rows below give T cell receptor beta chains drawn from one sample of a study of CD8 T cells in Susac syndrome. A single record per CDR3 protein comes from TCRdb applying MiXCR to the immunoSEQ multiplex PCR reads. The sample has 330,000 or so distinct CDR3 sequences; over 75% are singletons. The sequencing input was CD8+ T cells from PBMCs. The receptors here all came from a human donor with multiple sclerosis. Each CDR3 is given with its conserved first and last residue. The D gene is left open where the match is weak. Size tells how often a clone was seen (once, few, many) or the class of an expanded clone, and some rows leave it out.

j_call clone_size d_call v_call cdr3_nt cdr3_aa
TRBJ2-7 - TRBD1 TRBV20-1 TGCAGTGCCCCGCCGGGACAGGGTCACGAGCAGTACTTC CSAPPGQGHEQYF
TRBJ2-7 - TRBD2 TRBV11-2 TGTGCCAGCAGCACCTATTCCGGGACTAGGACCTACGAGCAGTACTTC CASSTYSGTRTYEQYF
TRBJ2-1 - TRBD2 TRBV3-1 TGTGCCAGCAGCGCAACTAGCGGGAGAAACTACAATGAGCAGTTCTTC CASSATSGRNYNEQFF
TRBJ2-1 - TRBD2 TRBV20-1 TGCAGCGGCCGTGGCGGGAGGGAAAACAATGAGCAGTTCTTC CSGRGGRENNEQFF
TRBJ2-7 - - TRBV19 TGTGCCAGTAGTATCGGGACCCAGTACGAGCAGTACTTC CASSIGTQYEQYF
TRBJ2-1 - - TRBV11-2 TGTGCCAGCACCGTAGCGGTCAGCTCCTACAATGAGCAGTTCTTC CASTVAVSSYNEQFF
TRBJ1-1 - - TRBV25-1 TGTGCCAGCAGTGAAACTCCAAAAGGGAGGGGTGAAGCTTTCTTT CASSETPKGRGEAFF
TRBJ2-3 - TRBD2 TRBV9 TGTGCCAGCAGCGTGCGGACTAGCGGGAGCACAGATACGCAGTATTTT CASSVRTSGSTDTQYF
TRBJ1-1 - - TRBV19 TGTGCCAGTAGTATACAGGGGACGTCTGAAGCTTTCTTT CASSIQGTSEAFF
TRBJ1-2 - - TRBV19 TGTGCCAGTAGCCCCCCCCTCCTCAACTATGGCTACACCTTC CASSPPLLNYGYTF
TRBJ2-3 - - TRBV28 TGTGCCAGCAGTCTACACCCCGGAGGGGATACGCAGTATTTT CASSLHPGGDTQYF
TRBJ1-2 - - TRBV6-5 TGTGCCAGCAGTTACTCGAGACCCACGGGCTATGGCTACACCTTC CASSYSRPTGYGYTF
TRBJ2-7 - - TRBV29-1 TGCAGCGGTCAGGTCGCCTACGAGCAGTACTTC CSGQVAYEQYF
TRBJ2-7 - TRBD1 TRBV29-1 TGCAGCGTTCTCACGACAGGGACCTACGAGCAGTACTTC CSVLTTGTYEQYF
TRBJ2-1 once TRBD2 TRBV9 TGTGCCAGCAGCCGAAGCGGGGGGTCCTACAATGAGCAGTTCTTC CASSRSGGSYNEQFF
TRBJ1-1 - - TRBV29-1 TGCAGCGTTGAACGCCAGGGTGCAGCTTTCTTT CSVERQGAAFF
TRBJ1-5 - - TRBV6-4 TGTGCCAGCAGTGACGCGGCGGGGGAATCGCCCCAGCATTTT CASSDAAGESPQHF
TRBJ2-3 - - TRBV29-1 TGCAGCGTTGAAGATGATTGGGGTGCAGATACGCAGTATTTT CSVEDDWGADTQYF
TRBJ2-1 - - TRBV6-4 TGTGCCAGCGCCGAGGGACCAGACCACAATGAGCAGTTCTTC CASAEGPDHNEQFF
TRBJ2-1 - - TRBV18 TGTGCCAGCTCACCGGGGGCTAGCTACGACAATGAGCAGTTCTTC CASSPGASYDNEQFF
TRBJ2-1 - - TRBV20-1 TGCAGTGCTCACATTTGCTTAAAGGTCTTCTACAATGAGCAGTTCTTC CSAHICLKVFYNEQFF
TRBJ1-1 - - TRBV19 TGTGCCAGTAGGTATGGCCCTCAAGCTTTCTTT CASRYGPQAFF